This T cell receptor (beta chain) was found in a study of T cells in Graves' hyperthyroidism and ophthalmopathy. Uncontrolled infection, other autoimmune disease, pregnancy or lactation barred patients from enrollment. This sample holds PBMCs from roughly 10 ml fresh peripheral blood. This clonotype was counted many times. Using RNA transcripts as the source, TCR beta CDR3 regions were amplified. First-round RT-PCR of the TCR CDR3 relied on the HTBI primer set. TCRdb re-called the multiplex PCR reads through MiXCR, storing one row per CDR3 protein. The data show 450,000 to 550,000 distinct CDR3 sequences, around a quarter seen once. Specimen: blood. The TCR was taken from a woman younger than 45 with Graves' ophthalmopathy.

CDR3 in amino acids: CASSSLTGGGGELFF. The CDR3, as DNA: TGTGCCAGTAGTAGCTTGACAGGGGGAGGCGGGGAGCTGTTTTTT. The V call is TRBV19, the J call TRBJ2-2, with 9 bases that match TRBD1. Germline loops: CDR1 LNHDA, CDR2 SQIVND (reference sequence). V shed 4 bases, J shed 7 bases, and the junction held 7 bases outside the gene matches. The CDR3 runs 15 residues.